These T cell receptor beta chains were read from a single sample in a study of T cells in Graves' hyperthyroidism and ophthalmopathy. From the multiplex PCR reads, TCRdb called clonotypes with MiXCR, one entry per CDR3 protein. The table shows under 550,000 distinct CDR3 sequences, with just under 20% occurring only once. Sequenced material: blood. The receptors shown here come from a man aged 40-50 years with Graves' ophthalmopathy. CDR3s include the opening cysteine and the closing phenylalanine or tryptophan. The D gene is left open where the match is weak. Clone size is not always given. Where it is, it says once, few, many or a class for expanded clones.

j_gene,abundance,v_gene,d_gene,CDR3aa,CDR3nt
TRBJ2-7,once,TRBV6-1,TRBD1,CASSRRGQANSYEQYF,TGTGCCAGCAGCCGCCGTGGACAGGCGAACTCCTACGAGCAGTACTTC
TRBJ2-2,.,TRBV24-1,TRBD2,CATSDSSGRAENTGELFF,TGTGCCACCAGTGATTCGAGTGGGAGGGCCGAGAACACCGGGGAGCTGTTTTTT
TRBJ2-2,.,TRBV6-2/TRBV6-3,TRBD2,CASRTSGTYGELFF,TGTGCCAGCAGGACTAGCGGGACCTACGGGGAGCTGTTTTTT
TRBJ2-5,few,TRBV7-9,.,CASSSEGAETQYF,TGTGCCAGCAGCTCAGAAGGCGCAGAGACCCAGTACTTC
TRBJ2-7,.,TRBV5-1,TRBD2,CASSQGTSASEQYF,TGCGCCAGCAGCCAGGGGACTAGCGCCTCCGAGCAGTACTTC
TRBJ1-6,few,TRBV20-1,.,CSAKGDTTYSPLHF,TGCAGTGCGAAGGGGGACACAACTTATTCACCCCTCCACTTT
TRBJ1-2,few,TRBV29-1,.,CSVDGPSYGYTF,TGCAGCGTTGATGGCCCTTCCTATGGCTACACCTTC
TRBJ2-1,.,TRBV20-1,TRBD1,CSATGTGYVREQFF,TGCAGTGCTACCGGGACAGGGTATGTGAGGGAGCAGTTCTTC
TRBJ1-2,few,TRBV10-3,.,CAISLPGPGAGYTF,TGTGCCATCAGTCTACCGGGCCCCGGTGCTGGCTACACCTTC
TRBJ1-1,.,TRBV11-1,.,CASSRHHRGGALTEAFF,TGTGCCAGCAGTCGACACCATAGGGGGGGCGCGTTGACTGAAGCTTTCTTT
TRBJ2-1,.,TRBV7-2,TRBD2,CASSFRLAGGRYNEQFF,TGTGCCAGCAGCTTCAGACTAGCGGGGGGGAGATACAATGAGCAGTTCTTC
TRBJ2-1,.,TRBV6-1,TRBD1,CASSEGTGTHNEQFF,TGTGCCAGCAGTGAAGGGACAGGAACCCACAATGAGCAGTTCTTC
TRBJ2-3,.,TRBV6-9,.,CAITPGPRADTQYF,TGTGCCATAACTCCGGGACCCCGGGCAGATACGCAGTATTTT
TRBJ1-1,many,TRBV20-1,.,CSARDLGGALNTEAFF,TGCAGTGCTAGAGATCTCGGGGGGGCCCTGAACACTGAAGCTTTCTTT
TRBJ2-5,many,TRBV20-1,.,CSARRVKGNQETQYF,TGCAGTGCTAGAAGGGTGAAGGGGAACCAAGAGACCCAGTACTTC
TRBJ2-7,many,TRBV28,TRBD2,CASSPGGAGTIYEQYF,TGTGCCAGCAGTCCCGGCGGAGCGGGAACTATCTACGAGCAGTACTTC